This T cell receptor (beta chain) derives from a study of early T cells in non-severe SARS-CoV-2 infection. TCRdb reprocessed the 5' RACE reads with MiXCR, giving one entry per CDR3 protein. Of approximately 70,000 distinct CDR3 sequences listed, about 5% were seen once; the top ten hold 6.5% to 8%. The table lists this clonotype with many counts. The TCR was taken from an adult who was a healthcare worker with PCR-confirmed SARS-CoV-2 infection or an uninfected control (not recorded which). The sample here was whole blood, taken at baseline.

The DNA for the CDR3 is TGTGCCATCAGTGGGCCCCAGGAGCGGTCCTACAATGAGCAGTTCTTC. It translates to CAISGPQERSYNEQFF. The rearrangement links TRBV10-3 to TRBJ2-1; D might be TRBD2 (5 bases). Germline V gene data show CDR1 as ENHRY and CDR2 as SYGVKD. V was trimmed by 4 bases and J by 1 base, leaving 14 bases between them. The CDR3 is made up of 16 amino acids.